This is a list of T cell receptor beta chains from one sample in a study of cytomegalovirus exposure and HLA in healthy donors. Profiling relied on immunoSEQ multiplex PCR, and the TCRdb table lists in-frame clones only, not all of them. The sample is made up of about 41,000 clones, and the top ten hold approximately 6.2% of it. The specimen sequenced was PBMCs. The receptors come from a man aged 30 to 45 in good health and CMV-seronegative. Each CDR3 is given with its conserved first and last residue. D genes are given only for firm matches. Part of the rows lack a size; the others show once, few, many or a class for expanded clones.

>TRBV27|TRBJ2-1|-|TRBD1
CATSTRGRFDEQFF
TGTGCCACCAGTACCAGGGGGCGATTCGATGAGCAGTTCTTC
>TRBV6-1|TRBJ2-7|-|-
CASAPTSSYEQYF
TGTGCCAGCGCGCCGACATCCTCCTACGAGCAGTACTTC
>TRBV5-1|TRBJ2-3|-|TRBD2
CASSSSGADTQYF
TGCGCCAGCAGCTCTAGCGGGGCAGATACGCAGTATTTT
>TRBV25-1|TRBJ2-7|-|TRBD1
CASSHRGPYEQYF
TGTGCCAGCAGTCACAGGGGGCCTTACGAGCAGTACTTC
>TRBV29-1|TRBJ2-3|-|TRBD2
CSVEDRGTTSTDTQYF
TGCAGCGTTGAAGATCGAGGGACTACTAGCACAGATACGCAGTATTTT
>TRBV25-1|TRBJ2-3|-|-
CASSELRGGTQYF
TGTGCCAGCAGTGAATTGAGGGGGGGCACGCAGTATTTT
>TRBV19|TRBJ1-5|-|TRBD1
CASSTGQGYQPQHF
TGTGCCAGTAGTACCGGACAGGGATATCAGCCCCAGCATTTT
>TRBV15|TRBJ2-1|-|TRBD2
CATSLRLAVNEQFF
TGTGCCACCAGCTTACGACTAGCGGTGAATGAGCAGTTCTTC
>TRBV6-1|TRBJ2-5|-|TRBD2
CASSPISGSQETQYF
TGTGCCAGCAGTCCCATTAGCGGGAGCCAAGAGACCCAGTACTTC
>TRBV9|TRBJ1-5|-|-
CASSVSRDSNQPQHF
TGTGCCAGCAGCGTATCCAGGGATAGCAATCAGCCCCAGCATTTT
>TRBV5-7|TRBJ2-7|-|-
CASSPIRLINYEQYF
TGTGCCAGCAGCCCCATAAGACTGATTAACTACGAGCAGTACTTC
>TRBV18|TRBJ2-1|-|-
CASSARQGRVGEQFF
TGTGCCAGCTCAGCAAGACAGGGGAGGGTAGGCGAGCAGTTCTTC
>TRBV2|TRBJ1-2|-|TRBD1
CASSGQGRGYTF
TGTGCCAGCAGTGGACAGGGAAGGGGCTACACCTTC
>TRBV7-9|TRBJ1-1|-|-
CASSLARGISMNTEAFF
TGTGCCAGCAGCTTAGCGCGAGGGATTTCGATGAACACTGAAGCTTTCTTT
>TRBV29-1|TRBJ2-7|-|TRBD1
CSVRPGTGAAYEQYF
TGCAGCGTTCGACCCGGGACAGGGGCGGCCTACGAGCAGTACTTC
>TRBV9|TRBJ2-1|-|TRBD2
CASRSGLATYNEQFF
TGTGCCAGCAGATCGGGACTAGCGACATACAATGAGCAGTTCTTC
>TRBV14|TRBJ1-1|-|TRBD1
CASSQFRDRVGLAFF
TGTGCCAGCAGCCAATTCCGGGACAGGGTTGGATTAGCTTTCTTT
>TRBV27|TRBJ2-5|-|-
CASSSSETQYF
TGTGCCAGCAGTTCCTCAGAGACCCAGTACTTC
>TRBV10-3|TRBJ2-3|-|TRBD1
CATEFSDRAKGDTQYF
TGTGCCACCGAATTTTCGGACAGGGCCAAAGGAGATACGCAGTATTTT
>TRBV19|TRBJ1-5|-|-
CASSINRDRNQPQHF
TGTGCCAGTAGCATTAATCGCGACAGAAATCAGCCCCAGCATTTT
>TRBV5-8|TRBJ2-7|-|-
CASSLVIRADF
TGTGCCAGCAGCTTGGTTATCAGGGCGGACTTC
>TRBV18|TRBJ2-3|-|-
CASSPLDSVGTQYF
TGTGCCAGCTCACCTTTGGACAGCGTTGGTACGCAGTATTTT
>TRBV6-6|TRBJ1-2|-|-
CASSYGKRYGYTF
TGTGCCAGCAGTTACGGCAAACGCTATGGCTACACCTTC
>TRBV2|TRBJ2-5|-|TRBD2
CASRTRNETQYF
TGTGCCAGCCGGACTAGGAATGAGACCCAGTACTTC
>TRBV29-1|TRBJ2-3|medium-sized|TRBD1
CSVGRTGQRADTQYF
TGCAGCGTTGGGAGGACAGGGCAAAGGGCAGATACGCAGTATTTT
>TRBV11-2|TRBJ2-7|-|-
CASSFGLEGGGSNYEQYF
TGTGCCAGCAGCTTTGGCCTAGAAGGAGGAGGTTCGAATTACGAGCAGTACTTC
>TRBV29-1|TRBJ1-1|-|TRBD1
CSVDEAGGTEAFF
TGCAGCGTTGATGAGGCAGGGGGGACTGAAGCTTTCTTT
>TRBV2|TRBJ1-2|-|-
CASMRNYGYTF
TGTGCCAGCATGAGGAACTATGGCTACACCTTC
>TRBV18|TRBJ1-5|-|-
CASSPPGQNSNQPQHF
TGTGCCAGCTCACCACCAGGACAGAATAGCAATCAGCCCCAGCATTTT
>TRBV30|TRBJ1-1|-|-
CASGAFRNTEAFF
TGTGCCTCTGGGGCTTTTCGGAACACTGAAGCTTTCTTT
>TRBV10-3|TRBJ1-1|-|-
CAISASDTEAFF
TGTGCCATCAGTGCTTCGGACACTGAAGCTTTCTTT
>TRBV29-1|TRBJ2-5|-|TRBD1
CSVEEGTGGPAQYF
TGCAGCGTTGAAGAGGGTACAGGGGGCCCGGCCCAGTACTTC
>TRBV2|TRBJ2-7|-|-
CASSAGAYEQYF
TGTGCCAGCAGTGCCGGGGCCTACGAGCAGTACTTC
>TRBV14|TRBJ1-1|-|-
CASSHRLMNTEAFF
TGTGCCAGCAGCCACAGGCTCATGAACACTGAAGCTTTCTTT
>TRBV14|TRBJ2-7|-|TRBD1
CASSSGTGAYEQYF
TGTGCCAGCAGCTCCGGGACAGGGGCCTACGAGCAGTACTTC
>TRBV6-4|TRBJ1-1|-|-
CASSASTVTEAFF
TGTGCCAGCAGTGCCTCGACAGTTACAGAAGCTTTCTTT
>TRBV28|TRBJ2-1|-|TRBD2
CASSSIAGGPYNEQFF
TGTGCCAGCAGTTCAATAGCGGGAGGGCCCTACAATGAGCAGTTCTTC
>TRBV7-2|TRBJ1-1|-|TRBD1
CASSLGDRVNTEAFF
TGTGCCAGCAGCCTAGGGGACAGAGTGAACACTGAAGCTTTCTTT
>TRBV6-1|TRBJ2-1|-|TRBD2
CASSSGTSGLNEQFF
TGTGCCAGCAGCTCCGGGACTAGCGGTTTAAATGAGCAGTTCTTC
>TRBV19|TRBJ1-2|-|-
CASSDRIYGYTF
TGTGCCAGCAGCGACAGGATCTATGGCTACACCTTC
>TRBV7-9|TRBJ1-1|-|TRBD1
CASSPTGLGTEAFF
TGTGCCAGCAGCCCGACAGGGCTGGGCACTGAAGCTTTCTTT
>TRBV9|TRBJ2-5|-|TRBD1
CASSALGGRQETQYF
TGTGCCAGCAGCGCCTTAGGGGGCCGACAAGAGACCCAGTACTTC
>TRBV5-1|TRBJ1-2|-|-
CASQGGNYGYTF
TGCGCCAGCCAAGGGGGAAACTATGGCTACACCTTC
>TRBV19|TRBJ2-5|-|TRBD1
CASSPRFDRGETQYF
TGTGCCAGTAGTCCCCGATTCGACAGGGGAGAGACCCAGTACTTC
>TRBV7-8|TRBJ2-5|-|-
CASSLALAETQYF
TGTGCCAGCAGCTTAGCGCTAGCAGAGACCCAGTACTTC
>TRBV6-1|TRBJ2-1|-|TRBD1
CASSGAFDRGPVNEQFF
TGTGCCAGCAGTGGAGCGTTCGACAGGGGTCCTGTAAATGAGCAGTTCTTC
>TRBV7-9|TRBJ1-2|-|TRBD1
CASSLGVGQGAYGYTF
TGTGCCAGCAGCTTAGGTGTAGGACAGGGTGCCTATGGCTACACCTTC
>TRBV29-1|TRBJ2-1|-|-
CSVEAGRNEQFF
TGCAGCGTTGAAGCAGGGAGGAATGAGCAGTTCTTC
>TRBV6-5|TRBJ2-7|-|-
CASSYSQGSYEQYF
TGTGCCAGCAGTTACTCACAGGGATCCTACGAGCAGTACTTC
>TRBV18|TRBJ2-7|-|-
CASSPDNEQYF
TGTGCCAGCTCACCAGACAACGAGCAGTACTTC
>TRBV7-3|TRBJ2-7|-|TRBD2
CASSLFGGGAGEQYF
TGTGCCAGCAGCTTATTCGGCGGGGGGGCCGGCGAGCAGTACTTC
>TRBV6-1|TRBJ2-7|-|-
CASKSPGQAYEQYF
TGTGCCAGCAAATCCCCTGGGCAGGCCTACGAGCAGTACTTC
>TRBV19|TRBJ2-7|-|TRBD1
CASSLGTGAYEQYF
TGTGCCAGTAGTCTCGGAACAGGGGCGTACGAGCAGTACTTC
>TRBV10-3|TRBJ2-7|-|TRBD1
CAISEGEQGAEQYF
TGTGCCATCAGTGAGGGGGAACAGGGGGCCGAGCAGTACTTC
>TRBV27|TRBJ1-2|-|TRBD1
CASMLRQGAGGYTF
TGTGCCAGCATGCTACGACAGGGGGCCGGGGGCTACACCTTC
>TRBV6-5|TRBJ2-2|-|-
CASSPLAGSTGELFF
TGTGCCAGCAGCCCCCTCGCAGGCAGCACCGGGGAGCTGTTTTTT
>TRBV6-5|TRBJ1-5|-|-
CASRGAYDQPQHF
TGTGCCAGCAGGGGGGCTTATGATCAGCCCCAGCATTTT